Listed below are T cell receptor beta chains from one sample, sequenced in a study of response to subunit inactivated influenza vaccine. TCRdb analysed the RT-PCR reads with MiXCR anew, one entry per CDR3 protein. The data contain about 700,000 distinct CDR3 sequences, approximately 15% of them singletons. Sequencing was performed on PBMCs from blood, taken roughly 2 weeks before vaccination. Receptor source: a man aged 45-60 years who received an inactivated influenza vaccine. Each CDR3 is given with its conserved first and last residue. D genes are given only for firm matches. Clone size is shown for a subset of rows, as once, few, many or a class of expanded clone.

j_call: TRBJ1-2; v_call: TRBV18; clone_size: few; d_call: -; cdr3_aa: CASSPSRTPANYGYTF; cdr3_nt: TGTGCCAGCTCACCATCGCGGACACCGGCAAACTATGGCTACACCTTC
j_call: TRBJ2-2; v_call: TRBV27; clone_size: few; d_call: -; cdr3_aa: CASSYRATNTGELFF; cdr3_nt: TGTGCCAGCAGTTACAGGGCCACGAACACCGGGGAGCTGTTTTTT
j_call: TRBJ2-2; v_call: TRBV30; clone_size: many; d_call: TRBD2; cdr3_aa: CAWSVRGTSTGELFF; cdr3_nt: TGTGCCTGGAGTGTACGGGGGACTAGCACCGGGGAGCTGTTTTTT
j_call: TRBJ2-1; v_call: TRBV6-5; clone_size: many; d_call: -; cdr3_aa: CASSYSQSSYNEQFF; cdr3_nt: TGTGCCAGCAGTTACTCGCAGAGCTCCTACAATGAGCAGTTCTTC
j_call: TRBJ1-3; v_call: TRBV6-1; clone_size: few; d_call: TRBD1; cdr3_aa: CASSRTGRRSGNTIYF; cdr3_nt: TGTGCCAGCAGCCGGACAGGGAGGAGATCTGGAAACACCATATATTTT
j_call: TRBJ2-7; v_call: TRBV6-1; clone_size: -; d_call: TRBD2; cdr3_aa: CASKTPGLAYEQYF; cdr3_nt: TGTGCCAGCAAGACCCCGGGACTAGCCTACGAGCAGTACTTC
j_call: TRBJ2-1; v_call: TRBV25-1; clone_size: few; d_call: -; cdr3_aa: CASSDLGYEQFF; cdr3_nt: TGTGCCAGCAGTGATTTAGGATATGAGCAGTTCTTC
j_call: TRBJ1-5; v_call: TRBV20-1; clone_size: -; d_call: TRBD1; cdr3_aa: CSASEQGVNQPQHF; cdr3_nt: TGCAGTGCTAGTGAACAGGGGGTCAATCAGCCCCAGCATTTT
j_call: TRBJ2-3; v_call: TRBV11-2; clone_size: -; d_call: TRBD1; cdr3_aa: CASSHSGTATDTQYF; cdr3_nt: TGTGCCAGCAGTCACTCTGGGACAGCCACAGATACGCAGTATTTT
j_call: TRBJ2-3; v_call: TRBV15; clone_size: few; d_call: TRBD2; cdr3_aa: CATSRDLPSGSAADTQYF; cdr3_nt: TGTGCCACCAGCAGAGATCTACCCAGCGGGAGTGCCGCAGATACGCAGTATTTT
j_call: TRBJ2-5; v_call: TRBV28; clone_size: -; d_call: TRBD2; cdr3_aa: CASSPAGRAETQYF; cdr3_nt: TGTGCCAGCAGCCCCGCCGGGAGGGCGGAGACCCAGTACTTC
j_call: TRBJ2-7; v_call: TRBV20-1; clone_size: -; d_call: -; cdr3_aa: CSAHQGGVDEQYF; cdr3_nt: TGCAGTGCCCACCAAGGGGGGGTAGACGAGCAGTACTTC
j_call: TRBJ2-2; v_call: TRBV28; clone_size: few; d_call: TRBD2; cdr3_aa: CASSSNLAGAGTGELFF; cdr3_nt: TGTGCCAGCAGTTCCAATCTAGCGGGAGCGGGCACCGGGGAGCTGTTTTTT
j_call: TRBJ1-4; v_call: TRBV20-1; clone_size: few; d_call: -; cdr3_aa: CSAREGAVNEKLFF; cdr3_nt: TGCAGTGCTAGAGAGGGGGCAGTTAATGAAAAACTGTTTTTT
j_call: TRBJ2-7; v_call: TRBV4-3; clone_size: -; d_call: TRBD2; cdr3_aa: CASSQGRGWYEQYF; cdr3_nt: TGCGCCAGCAGCCAAGGGCGGGGGTGGTACGAGCAGTACTTC
j_call: TRBJ1-2; v_call: TRBV20-1; clone_size: many; d_call: -; cdr3_aa: CSARLEKTAKNLYGYTF; cdr3_nt: TGCAGTGCTAGGCTTGAAAAGACAGCGAAAAACCTCTATGGCTACACCTTC
j_call: TRBJ2-1; v_call: TRBV5-6; clone_size: -; d_call: -; cdr3_aa: CASSLAGQDEQFF; cdr3_nt: TGTGCCAGCAGCTTGGCAGGGCAAGACGAGCAGTTCTTC
j_call: TRBJ2-5; v_call: TRBV4-1; clone_size: few; d_call: -; cdr3_aa: CASMGQLQETQYF; cdr3_nt: TGCGCCAGCATGGGCCAGCTTCAAGAGACCCAGTACTTC
j_call: TRBJ1-5; v_call: TRBV20-1; clone_size: -; d_call: TRBD1; cdr3_aa: CSAPTGGSNQPQHF; cdr3_nt: TGCAGTGCGCCGACAGGGGGAAGCAATCAGCCCCAGCATTTT
j_call: TRBJ2-7; v_call: TRBV20-1; clone_size: few; d_call: -; cdr3_aa: CSASDTGHGLYEQYF; cdr3_nt: TGCAGTGCTAGTGATACGGGACACGGACTCTACGAGCAGTACTTC
j_call: TRBJ1-1; v_call: TRBV10-3; clone_size: few; d_call: -; cdr3_aa: CAISPGQNTEAFF; cdr3_nt: TGTGCCATCAGTCCGGGACAGAACACTGAAGCTTTCTTT
j_call: TRBJ1-4; v_call: TRBV6-5; clone_size: -; d_call: TRBD1; cdr3_aa: CASSYTQGAVEKLFF; cdr3_nt: TGTGCCAGCAGTTACACGCAGGGGGCTGTTGAAAAACTGTTTTTT
j_call: TRBJ2-3; v_call: TRBV20-1; clone_size: -; d_call: TRBD1; cdr3_aa: CSLRGLTDTQYF; cdr3_nt: TGCAGCCTCAGGGGGCTCACAGATACGCAGTATTTT
j_call: TRBJ1-5; v_call: TRBV19; clone_size: few; d_call: TRBD1; cdr3_aa: CASSPTRGNSNQPQHF; cdr3_nt: TGTGCCAGTAGTCCGACCAGGGGGAATAGCAATCAGCCCCAGCATTTT
j_call: TRBJ2-7; v_call: TRBV5-1; clone_size: -; d_call: -; cdr3_aa: CASSSDSGSYEQYF; cdr3_nt: TGCGCCAGCAGCTCGGACTCTGGGTCCTACGAGCAGTACTTC
j_call: TRBJ1-6; v_call: TRBV5-1; clone_size: few; d_call: -; cdr3_aa: CASSLGPENNSPLHF; cdr3_nt: TGCGCCAGCAGCTTGGGGCCAGAGAATAATTCACCCCTCCACTTT
j_call: TRBJ2-7; v_call: TRBV29-1; clone_size: few; d_call: -; cdr3_aa: CSVALRTAPRQYF; cdr3_nt: TGCAGCGTTGCTTTAAGGACCGCTCCGCGCCAGTACTTC
j_call: TRBJ2-1; v_call: TRBV24-1; clone_size: -; d_call: -; cdr3_aa: CATRGPGGYYNEQFF; cdr3_nt: TGTGCCACCAGGGGTCCCGGGGGCTACTACAATGAGCAGTTCTTC
j_call: TRBJ2-2; v_call: TRBV5-1; clone_size: -; d_call: -; cdr3_aa: CASSLEPGSSGELFF; cdr3_nt: TGCGCCAGCAGCTTGGAACCGGGCAGCTCCGGGGAGCTGTTTTTT
j_call: TRBJ1-4; v_call: TRBV6-1; clone_size: -; d_call: TRBD1; cdr3_aa: CASGDRPGEKLFF; cdr3_nt: TGTGCCAGCGGGGACAGGCCGGGTGAAAAACTGTTTTTT